These 26 T cell receptor beta chains were sequenced from one sample in a study of CD8+ T cells in alopecia areata. Sequencing templates came from extracted RNA that was reverse transcribed into cDNA. Assay: immunoSEQ multiplex PCR; the TCRdb copy retains only in-frame clones and omits some. The sample shows some 130,000 clones, approximately 58% of them seen only once. The source was CD4+ T cells sorted from blood, collected at week 0. These receptors all stem from a human donor with alopecia areata.

The V and J genes are TRBV6-6 and TRBJ2-7; 9 nucleotides agree with TRBD1. This CDR3 is built from 14 residues. Germline CDR1 MNHNY, CDR2 SVGAGI (reference sequence). Losses at the gene ends were 6 bases for V and 4 bases for J; bases not matched to a gene: 7. CDR3 protein: CASRTGTGSYEQYF. The CDR3, as DNA: TGTGCCAGCAGGACCGGGACAGGGTCGTACGAGCAGTACTTC.

This clone was found a few times. The chain links TRBV28 to TRBJ2-3; D unresolved. Germline V CDR1 and CDR2: MDHEN, SYDVKM. CDR3 length equals 14 residues. V lost 2 bases and J 1 base, leaving 7 bases between the germline ends. CDR3 in amino acids: CASSLGGGTDTQYF. CDR3 in DNA: TGTGCCAGCAGTTTAGGCGGCGGCACAGATACGCAGTATTTT.

This clone has a single count. The chain carries TRBV15 and TRBJ1-5, with 10 bases identical to TRBD1. The V segment lost 0 bases and the J segment 11 bases; nucleotides outside the gene matches: 13. The CDR3 extends over 17 amino acids. Germline V CDR1 and CDR2: LNHNV, YYDKDF (reference sequence). The CDR3 DNA reads as TGTGCCACCAGCAGAGACCCTTTCGACAGGGGGCGCAGAGCCCAGCATTTT. Translated: CATSRDPFDRGRRAQHF.

The chain recombines TRBV4-2 with TRBJ1-1; TRBD1 might be the D (6 bases). V shed 0 bases and J shed 0 bases, with 14 bases lying between them. The CDR3 totals 17 residues. The V gene's germline CDR1 is LGHNA and CDR2 YNFKEQ. The CDR3 sequence: CASSQERGALMNTEAFF. CDR3 DNA: TGTGCCAGCAGCCAAGAACGGGGGGCCTTAATGAACACTGAAGCTTTCTTT.

The chain uses TRBV4-1 and TRBJ2-4; TRBD2 matches at 12 bases. With V trimmed by 1 base and J by 0 bases, 4 bases remained unmatched. Germline V CDR1 and CDR2: MGHRA, YSYEKL. This CDR3 is built from 18 residues. The CDR3 DNA reads as TGCGCCAGCAGCCAAGGGACTAGCGGGGACCTAGCCAAAAACATTCAGTACTTC. Encoded protein: CASSQGTSGDLAKNIQYF.

The CDR3 sequence is CASSPSRGEWGNEQFF. CDR3 DNA: TGTGCCAGCAGCCCCAGTAGGGGGGAGTGGGGCAATGAGCAGTTCTTC. The chain joins TRBV9 to TRBJ2-1; D may correspond to TRBD1 or TRBD2 (6 bases each). The CDR3 length is 16 residues. Germline CDR1 SGDLS, CDR2 YYNGEE. Deletions cut 4 bases from V and 6 bases from J, with 20 bases between. The full variable domain, completed using reference TRBV9 and TRBJ2-1, is DSGVTQTPKHLITATGQRVTLRCSPRSGDLSVYWYQQSLDQGLQFLIQYYNGEERAKGNILERFSAQQFPDLHSELNLSSLELGDSALYFCASSPSRGEWGNEQFFGPGTRLTVL.

In its sample, this clone was seen a few times. The rearrangement links TRBV18 to TRBJ2-2; D is unclear. Trimming pared 0 bases from V and 2 bases from J, leaving 13 bases between. The CDR3 sequence is 17 residues long. Germline CDR1 is KGHSH and CDR2 is LQKENI. CDR3 bases: TGTGCCAGCTCACCACCGGGCCGTGCAGGAAACACCGGGGAGCTGTTTTTT. Its translation is CASSPPGRAGNTGELFF.

The CDR3: CAISESDAPQHF. The CDR3 DNA sequence: TGTGCCATCAGTGAGTCGGATGCGCCCCAGCATTTT. V is TRBV10-3 and J is TRBJ1-5; no clear D gene. Germline CDR1 reads ENHRY; CDR2 reads SYGVKD. The CDR3 is 12 amino acids. V was shortened by 0 bases and J by 9 bases, with 6 bases between the two germline ends.

This rearrangement joins TRBV28 to TRBJ2-7; TRBD1 matches 7 bases. This CDR3 is built from 13 residues. J was trimmed by 5 bases and V by 4 bases; bases with no gene match: 5. Per germline, CDR1 MDHEN and CDR2 SYDVKM. CDR3 sequence (DNA): TGTGCCAGCAGTTCGACAGGGAGAGACGAGCAGTACTTC. This encodes CASSSTGRDEQYF.

This clone has a single count. V gene TRBV7-3 combines with J gene TRBJ2-5; no clear D. Germline loops: CDR1 SGHTA, CDR2 FQGTGA. V lost 2 bases to trimming and J lost 0 bases, with 4 bases between them. This CDR3 has 13 amino acids. CDR3 bases: TGTGCCAGCAGCTTAGTGGACCAAGAGACCCAGTACTTC. As protein: CASSLVDQETQYF.

The V and J genes are TRBV7-2 and TRBJ2-5; D unresolved. CDR3 length: 13 residues. Deletions cut 5 bases from V and 5 bases from J, with 12 bases between. The V gene's germline CDR1 is SGHTA and CDR2 FQGNSA. The CDR3 nucleotides are TGTGCCAGCAGCCAGAGGCTCGGGGAGACCCAGTACTTC. It translates to CASSQRLGETQYF.

The table lists this clone with a few counts. The gene calls are TRBV29-1 and TRBJ1-1; 9 bases fit TRBD1. Germline V gene lookup returns CDR1 SQVTM and CDR2 ANQGSEA. The V gene end was trimmed by 6 bases and the J gene end by 0 bases; junction bases not matched to a gene: 5. CDR3 length: 14 amino acids. The CDR3 DNA follows: TGCAGCGTATCGGGACAGGGTTTGAACACTGAAGCTTTCTTT. It yields the protein CSVSGQGLNTEAFF.

This clone has more than one count but fewer than ten. The chain couples TRBV14 to TRBJ1-5, with D possibly matching TRBD1 (5 bases). V lost 6 bases and J 6 bases, leaving 9 bases between the germline ends. CDR1 is SGHDN and CDR2 is FVKESK in the germline V gene. CDR3 length: 12 amino acids. The CDR3 protein is CASSHTGQPQHF. DNA of the CDR3: TGTGCCAGCAGTCACACAGGTCAGCCCCAGCATTTT.

This clone was counted a few times. The rearrangement links TRBV2 to TRBJ2-1; TRBD2 aligns across 7 bases. The germline V gene has CDR1 SNHLY and CDR2 FYNNEI. After removal of 3 bases from V and 9 bases from J, the junction contained 8 bases not matched to a gene. The CDR3 covers 14 residues. CDR3 bases: TGTGCCAGCAGTGACGTAGCGGGCTTCGGTGAGCAGTTCTTC. It codes for CASSDVAGFGEQFF.

The gene calls are TRBV11-2 and TRBJ2-7, with TRBD2 identical over 7 bases. Germline CDR1 is SGHAT and CDR2 is FQNNGV. After removal of 2 bases from V and 4 bases from J, the junction contained 8 bases not matched to a gene. The CDR3 length is 15 residues. CDR3 in DNA: TGTGCCAGCAGCTTATCTGGGACTACTAAATACGAGCAGTACTTC. This codes for CASSLSGTTKYEQYF.

The chain joins TRBV6-6 to TRBJ2-1; the match to TRBD1 covers 9 bases. CDR1 and CDR2 from the germline V gene are MNHNY and SVGAGI (reference sequence). After removal of 6 bases from V and 2 bases from J, the junction contained 5 bases not matched to a gene. The CDR3 sequence is 15 residues long. The CDR3 spells CASRPTGGAYNEQFF. The CDR3 region has the DNA TGTGCCAGCAGACCTACAGGGGGCGCCTACAATGAGCAGTTCTTC.

This clone is a singleton in its sample. The chain combines TRBV7-8 with TRBJ1-5; D gene uncertain. The CDR3 has 15 residues. Between the trimmed V and J ends, which lost 1 base and 3 bases, there was a span of 10 bases. The germline gives CDR1 SGHVS, CDR2 FQNEAQ. The CDR3: CASSLDGKNNQPQHF. For the CDR3, the DNA is TGTGCCAGCAGCTTAGACGGCAAAAACAATCAGCCCCAGCATTTT. Combining the CDR3 with reference TRBV7-8 and TRBJ1-5 gives the whole variable domain GAGVSQSPRYKVAKRGQDVALRCDPISGHVSLFWYQQALGQGPEFLTYFQNEAQLDKSGLPSDRFFAERPEGSVSTLKIQRTQQEDSAVYLCASSLDGKNNQPQHFGDGTRLSIL.

The CDR3: CASSRGLSPYEQYF. The DNA for the CDR3 is TGCGCCAGCAGCCGGGGACTATCCCCTTACGAGCAGTACTTC. The gene calls are TRBV4-1 and TRBJ2-7; 7 bases align to TRBD2. CDR3 length equals 14 residues. Unmatched junction bases numbered 7, after V lost 4 bases and J lost 4 bases. Germline V gene data show CDR1 as MGHRA and CDR2 as YSYEKL.

The chain uses TRBV10-3 and TRBJ2-3; 10 nucleotides match TRBD1. Looked up from germline, CDR1 is ENHRY and CDR2 is SYGVKD. V lost 11 bases and J lost 2; bases outside the gene matches: 7. The CDR3 is 14 residues long. The CDR3 sequence is CAHGTGAPTDTQYF. As DNA, the CDR3 is TGTGCCCACGGGACAGGGGCACCCACAGATACGCAGTATTTT.

Concerning this clone: This same CDR3 is encoded by further DNA sequences in the sample. The chain has TRBV29-1 and TRBJ2-5, with 7 positions matching TRBD2. The tail of the sequence fits TRBJ2-7 better, so the J call may be wrong. The CDR3 totals 12 residues. The germline V gene encodes CDR1 SQVTM and CDR2 ANQGSEA. This CDR3 reads CSVGEGPYEQYF. For the CDR3, the DNA is TGCAGCGTTGGGGAGGGCCCCTACGAGCAGTACTTC.

A few counts support this clone. This chain connects TRBV27 to TRBJ1-4, with D maybe TRBD1 (6 bases). Germline V CDR1 and CDR2: MNHEY, SMNVEV (reference sequence). Trimming removed 3 bases from V and 4 bases from J, with 9 bases in between. CDR3 length: 14 residues. The CDR3 bases are TGTGCCAGCAGTTTGAGAGGGGGTAATGAAAAACTGTTTTTT. It codes for CASSLRGGNEKLFF.

This clone was detected only a few times. The chain recombines TRBV10-3 with TRBJ2-3; 7 bases are a match to TRBD2. Germline V gives CDR1 ENHRY, CDR2 SYGVKD. CDR3 length equals 16 residues. J was trimmed by 0 bases and V by 3 bases; bases with no gene match: 6. The CDR3 is CAISDWREGSTDTQYF. For the CDR3, the DNA is TGTGCCATCAGTGATTGGAGGGAGGGCAGCACAGATACGCAGTATTTT.

The chain carries TRBV15 and TRBJ2-3, with D possibly matching TRBD1 (7 bases). CDR3 length: 17 residues. The V gene's germline CDR1 is LNHNV and CDR2 YYDKDF (reference sequence). The V end was cut by 3 bases, the J end by 2 bases, with 18 bases between. The CDR3 region is CATSRGAGGIFTDTQYF. CDR3 nucleotides: TGTGCCACCAGCAGGGGGGCAGGGGGGATATTCACAGATACGCAGTATTTT.

DNA for the CDR3: TGTGCCAGCAAAACAGGAACCTCCTACGAGCAGTACTTC. This translates into CASKTGTSYEQYF. The V call is TRBV28, the J call TRBJ2-7; a possible D gene is TRBD1 (5 bases). This CDR3 region has 13 residues. CDR1 and CDR2 from the germline V gene are MDHEN and SYDVKM. V was clipped by 7 bases and J by 0 bases, with 10 bases between them.

A note on this clone: Other DNA sequences from this sample encode an identical CDR3 as well. The chain couples TRBV9 to TRBJ1-5, with D hard to call. In germline, CDR1 is SGDLS, CDR2 YYNGEE. V dropped 0 bases and J dropped 2 bases, with 6 bases sitting between them. The CDR3 totals 14 residues. The CDR3 nucleotides are TGTGCCAGCAGCGTAGAGCCTGGCAATCAGCCCCAGCATTTT. Its protein product is CASSVEPGNQPQHF.

The rearrangement joins TRBV29-1 to TRBJ2-5; TRBD2 agrees at 12 bases. Germline V lookup: CDR1 SQVTM, CDR2 ANQGSEA. The CDR3 has 15 amino acids. V gave up 5 bases and J gave up 5 bases; unmatched junction bases: 9. As DNA, the CDR3 is TGCAGCGTTTGGGCTAGCGGGGGGGCTCTGGAGACCCAGTACTTC. It translates to CSVWASGGALETQYF.